This TCR beta chain was obtained from a study of shared clonotypes between healthy human individuals. The CDR3 has 10 residues. Germline V gene data show CDR1 as SQVTM and CDR2 as ANQGSEA. Turning to this clone: It differs at one base from a far larger clone, so likely a read error. In the same sample, other DNA sequences code for this CDR3.

Only in-frame clones appear in the TCRdb table, and some are missing; sequencing was by immunoSEQ multiplex PCR. Of over a million clones in the sample, about 84% are singletons; the top ten hold around 0.61%. Specimen: memory CD4+ T cells from PBMCs. Subset in this sample: CD45RA-negative fraction. The clonotype comes from a young man in good health. Some clones in this sample may be carry-over from other donors' samples. This rearrangement joins TRBV29-1 to TRBJ1-1; D gene unclear. The CDR3 reads CSAQTTEAFF. The CDR3 bases are TGCAGCGCTCAGACCACTGAAGCCTTCTTT.